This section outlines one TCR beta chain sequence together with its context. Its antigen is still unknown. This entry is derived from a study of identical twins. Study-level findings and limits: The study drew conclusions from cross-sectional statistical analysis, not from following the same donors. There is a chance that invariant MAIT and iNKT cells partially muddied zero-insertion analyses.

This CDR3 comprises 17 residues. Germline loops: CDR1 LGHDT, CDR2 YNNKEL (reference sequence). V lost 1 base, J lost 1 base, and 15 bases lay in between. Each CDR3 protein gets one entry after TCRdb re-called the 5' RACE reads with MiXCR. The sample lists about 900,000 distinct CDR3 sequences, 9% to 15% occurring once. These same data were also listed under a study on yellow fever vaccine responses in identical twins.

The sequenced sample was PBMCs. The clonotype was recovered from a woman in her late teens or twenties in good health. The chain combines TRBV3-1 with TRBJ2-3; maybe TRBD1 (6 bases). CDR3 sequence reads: CASSQVGPSGGTDTQYF. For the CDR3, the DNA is TGTGCCAGCAGCCAAGTTGGACCCTCAGGGGGCACAGATACGCAGTATTTT.